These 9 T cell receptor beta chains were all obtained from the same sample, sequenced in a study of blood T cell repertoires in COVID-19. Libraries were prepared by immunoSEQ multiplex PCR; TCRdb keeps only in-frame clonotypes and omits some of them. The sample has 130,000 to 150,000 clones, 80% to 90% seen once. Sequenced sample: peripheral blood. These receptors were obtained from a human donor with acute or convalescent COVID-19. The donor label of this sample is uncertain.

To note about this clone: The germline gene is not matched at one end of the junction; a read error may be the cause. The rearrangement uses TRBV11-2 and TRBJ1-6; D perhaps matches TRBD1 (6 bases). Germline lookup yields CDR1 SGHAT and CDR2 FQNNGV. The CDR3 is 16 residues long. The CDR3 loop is CASILNPGQRSSPLHF. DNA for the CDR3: TGTGCCAGCATCTTAAATCCGGGACAAAGAAGTTCACCCCTCCACTTT.

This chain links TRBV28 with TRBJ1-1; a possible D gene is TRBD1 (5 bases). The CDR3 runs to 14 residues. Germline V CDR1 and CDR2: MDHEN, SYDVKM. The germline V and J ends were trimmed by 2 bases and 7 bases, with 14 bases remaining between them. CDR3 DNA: TGTGCCAGCAGTTTACCAGCCAGGGCCGATGAAGCTTTCTTT. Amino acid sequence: CASSLPARADEAFF.

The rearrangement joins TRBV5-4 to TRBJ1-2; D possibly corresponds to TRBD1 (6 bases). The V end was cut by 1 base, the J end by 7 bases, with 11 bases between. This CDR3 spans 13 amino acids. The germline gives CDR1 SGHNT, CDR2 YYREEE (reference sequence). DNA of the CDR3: TGTGCCAGCAGCTTGTGGGGGCCGAGTGGCTACACCTTC. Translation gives CASSLWGPSGYTF.

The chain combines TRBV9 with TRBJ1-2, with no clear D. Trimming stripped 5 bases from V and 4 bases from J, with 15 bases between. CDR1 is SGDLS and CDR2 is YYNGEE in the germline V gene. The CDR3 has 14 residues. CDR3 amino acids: CASRPSGGGYGYTF. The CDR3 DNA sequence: TGTGCCAGCAGACCTTCGGGTGGCGGCTATGGCTACACCTTC.

The CDR3, as DNA: TGTGCCAGCAGTGCCAGTGGGGGCATCTATGGCTACACCTTC. Translating it yields CASSASGGIYGYTF. This chain uses TRBV25-1 with TRBJ1-2, with D maybe TRBD1 (6 bases). CDR3 length equals 14 residues. Germline values: CDR1 MGHDK, CDR2 SYGVNS. V was pared by 4 bases and J by 4 bases, with 13 bases between.

The CDR3 region has the DNA TGTGCCAGCTCACGGACAGGAGAAAAAGAGACCCAGTACTTC. Residues: CASSRTGEKETQYF. The rearrangement joins TRBV18 to TRBJ2-5, with 7 bases aligning to TRBD1. V dropped 4 bases and J dropped 3; count of bases not matched to a gene: 5. CDR3 length: 14 residues. From germline, CDR1 is KGHSH and CDR2 LQKENI.

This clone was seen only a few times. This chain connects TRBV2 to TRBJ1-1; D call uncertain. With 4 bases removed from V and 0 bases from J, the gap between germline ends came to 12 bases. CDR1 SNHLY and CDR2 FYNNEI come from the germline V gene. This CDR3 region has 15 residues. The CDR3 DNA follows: TGTGCCAGCAGTGTGGAAACAGCTATGAACACTGAAGCTTTCTTT. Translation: CASSVETAMNTEAFF.

The CDR3 DNA sequence: TGTGCCACCAGCAGAGATCTTGCTAGCGGGGCCTACAATGAGCAGTTCTTC. This codes for CATSRDLASGAYNEQFF. This chain joins TRBV15 and TRBJ2-1; TRBD2 matches at 9 bases. The V and J ends lost 0 bases and 2 bases, in that order; junction bases with no gene match: 5. Germline CDR1 and CDR2: LNHNV and YYDKDF (reference sequence). CDR3 length: 17 amino acids.

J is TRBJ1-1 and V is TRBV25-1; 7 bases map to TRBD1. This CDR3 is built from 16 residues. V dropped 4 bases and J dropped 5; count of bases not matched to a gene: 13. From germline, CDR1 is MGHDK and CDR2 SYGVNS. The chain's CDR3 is CASSGSWTGGNTEAFF. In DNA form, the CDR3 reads TGTGCCAGCAGTGGGTCCTGGACAGGCGGAAATACTGAAGCTTTCTTT.